This T cell receptor beta chain was identified in a study of T cell responses to AZD1222 COVID-19 vaccine. Regarding the study as a whole: At baseline, just five to seven AZD1222 recipients tested seropositive. The donors showed a predominance of white British ancestry and of females, with possible underestimation of clonal diversity. Following two doses of AZD1222, Spike-specific TCR breadth and depth rose.

The CDR3 is 15 amino acids. V shed 0 bases and J shed 1 base, with 10 bases lying between them. In germline, CDR1 is MNHEY, CDR2 SVGAGI. Note on this clone: Its antigen is currently unknown.

The assay was immunoSEQ multiplex PCR, and TCRdb's table has in-frame clones only and misses some. The data contain about 120,000 clones, over 75% of them singletons. This TCR was recovered from an adult in good health. V usage is TRBV6-5 and J usage is TRBJ2-7; no definite D call. The specimen comprised peripheral blood, sampled on day 0 of AZD1222 vaccination. CDR3 in amino acids: CASSYSKVTSYEQYF. In DNA, the CDR3 is TGTGCCAGCAGTTACTCGAAGGTAACATCCTACGAGCAGTACTTC.